Below, 9 T cell receptor beta chains from the same sample are listed, as sequenced in a study of vaccination effects on CD4 cells after COVID-19. The antigens these receptors bind are not known. The data were produced by immunoSEQ multiplex PCR, yet TCRdb's version contains in-frame clones alone and is incomplete. This table holds about 22,000 clones, about three quarters found once. After expansion with viral peptide pools in the ViraFEST assay, antigen-specific CD4+ T cells were sequenced. Isolation of CD4+ T cells took place after less than 12 days of culture. Vaccine recipients had no previous SARS-CoV-2 infection; their nucleocapsid antibodies were negative. The input for sequencing was CD4+ T cells from PBMCs cultured with HCoV-NL63 spike peptides, taken before COVID-19 vaccination. The receptors stem from a human donor who received a COVID-19 vaccine.

This clone appeared a few times. The chain employs TRBV5-4 and TRBJ1-1; 7 bases line up with TRBD1. The germline V gene encodes CDR1 SGHNT and CDR2 YYREEE (reference sequence). The CDR3 sequence is 15 residues long. V lost 4 bases, J lost 11 bases, and 17 bases stayed unmatched. CDR3: CASSTDRAVNVKAFF. The CDR3 region has the DNA TGTGCCAGCAGCACCGACAGGGCGGTTAACGTGAAGGCTTTCTTT.

The V and J genes are TRBV2 and TRBJ2-7, with a possible D match to TRBD1 (5 bases). Germline loops: CDR1 SNHLY, CDR2 FYNNEI. The V end lost 7 bases, the J end lost 3 bases, and 10 bases lay between the germline ends. The CDR3 is made up of 12 amino acids. This CDR3 reads CASTKDSYEQYF. In DNA, the CDR3 is TGTGCCAGCACCAAAGACAGCTACGAGCAGTACTTC.

This chain joins TRBV2 and TRBJ1-2; TRBD1 might be the D (6 bases). Germline-derived CDR1 and CDR2 are SNHLY and FYNNEI. Trimming left V 4 bases short and J 6 bases short, with 15 bases between. The CDR3 covers 14 residues. CDR3: CASSVQAGANGYTF. CDR3 nucleotide sequence: TGTGCCAGCAGTGTTCAAGCGGGGGCCAATGGCTACACCTTC. Drawing the rest from reference TRBV2 and TRBJ1-2, the complete variable domain is EPEVTQTPSHQVTQMGQEVILRCVPISNHLYFYWYRQILGQKVEFLVSFYNNEISEKSEIFDDQFSVERPDGSNFTLKIRSTKLEDSAMYFCASSVQAGANGYTFGSGTRLTVV.

This clone was found a few times. This chain connects TRBV24-1 to TRBJ2-2, with TRBD1 identical over 8 bases. With V trimmed by 4 bases and J by 1 base, 4 bases remained unmatched. Germline V gives CDR1 KGHDR, CDR2 SFDVKD. There are 16 residues in the CDR3. Written as DNA, the CDR3 is TGTGCCACCAGTGACCCCGGACAGGGGAACACCGGGGAGCTGTTTTTT. It encodes CATSDPGQGNTGELFF.

The CDR3 spells CASSHAGPLHF. The CDR3 DNA reads TGTGCCAGCAGTCATGCGGGTCCCCTCCACTTT. V usage is TRBV12-3 or TRBV12-4 and J usage is TRBJ1-6; no reliable D call. This CDR3 comprises 11 residues. The V end was cut by 5 bases, the J end by 13 bases, with 9 bases between.

The chain links TRBV4-3 to TRBJ1-1, with 9 bases fitting TRBD1. CDR3 size: 14 residues. Germline lookup yields CDR1 LGHNA and CDR2 YSLEER. J was trimmed by 4 bases and V by 0 bases; bases with no gene match: 0. The CDR3 DNA sequence: TGCGCCAGCAGCCAAGAGGACAGGGGCACTGAAGCTTTCTTT. This translates into CASSQEDRGTEAFF.

The DNA of the CDR3 is TGTGCCAGCAGTCTTGGGACAGCCCTTAATCAGCCCCAGCATTTT. It translates to CASSLGTALNQPQHF. V and J are TRBV2 and TRBJ1-5, with 7 bases aligning to TRBD1. Per the germline V gene, CDR1 is SNHLY and CDR2 is FYNNEI. Trimming cost V 5 bases and J 4 bases; bases outside gene matches: 8. This CDR3 contains 15 residues.

This sequence joins TRBV5-1 and TRBJ2-1; TRBD1 agrees at 7 bases. In germline, CDR1 is SGHRS, CDR2 YFSETQ. J lost 5 bases, V lost 6 bases, and 23 bases had no gene match. The CDR3 has 19 residues. The DNA of the CDR3 is TGCGCCAGCACCCCCGGGGACAGTGTCTTGGGGGTCGGGAACAATGAGCAGTTCTTC. Translated, it gives CASTPGDSVLGVGNNEQFF.

The rearrangement links TRBV30 to TRBJ2-2; D is unresolved. CDR1 GTSNPN and CDR2 SVGIG come from the germline V gene (reference sequence). V lost 3 bases and J 4 bases, leaving 6 bases between the germline ends. CDR3 length equals 12 residues. Written as DNA, the CDR3 is TGTGCCTGGAGCAGCCTCACCGGGGAGCTGTTTTTT. Residues: CAWSSLTGELFF.